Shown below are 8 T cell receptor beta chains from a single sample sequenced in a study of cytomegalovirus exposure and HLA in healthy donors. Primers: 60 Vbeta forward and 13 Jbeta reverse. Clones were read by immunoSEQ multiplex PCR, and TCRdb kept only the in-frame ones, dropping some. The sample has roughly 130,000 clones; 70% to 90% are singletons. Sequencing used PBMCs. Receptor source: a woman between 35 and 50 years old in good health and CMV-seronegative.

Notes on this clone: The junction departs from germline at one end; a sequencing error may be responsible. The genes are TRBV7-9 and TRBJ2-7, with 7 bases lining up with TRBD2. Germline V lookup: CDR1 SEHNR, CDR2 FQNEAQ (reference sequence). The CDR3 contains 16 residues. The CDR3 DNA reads TGTTCCAGCAGCCAAAGGAACGGGGGGATAGTCTACGAGCAGTACTTC. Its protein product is CSSSQRNGGIVYEQYF.

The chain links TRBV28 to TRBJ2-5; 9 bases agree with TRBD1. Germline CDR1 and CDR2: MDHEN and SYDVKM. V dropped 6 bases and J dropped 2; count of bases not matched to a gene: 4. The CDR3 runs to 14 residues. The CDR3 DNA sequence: TGTGCCAGCAGCCACAGGGGGCTTCAAGAGACCCAGTACTTC. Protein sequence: CASSHRGLQETQYF. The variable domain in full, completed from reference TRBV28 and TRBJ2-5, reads DVKVTQSSRYLVKRTGEKVFLECVQDMDHENMFWYRQDPGLGLRLIYFSYDVKMKEKGDIPEGYSVSREKKERFSLILESASTNQTSMYLCASSHRGLQETQYFGPGTRLLVL.

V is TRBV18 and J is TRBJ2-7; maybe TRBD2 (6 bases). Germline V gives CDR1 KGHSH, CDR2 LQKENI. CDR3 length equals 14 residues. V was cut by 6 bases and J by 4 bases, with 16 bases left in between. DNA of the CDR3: TGTGCCAGCTCCGGGCTGGAGGGGAGGTACGAGCAGTACTTC. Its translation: CASSGLEGRYEQYF.

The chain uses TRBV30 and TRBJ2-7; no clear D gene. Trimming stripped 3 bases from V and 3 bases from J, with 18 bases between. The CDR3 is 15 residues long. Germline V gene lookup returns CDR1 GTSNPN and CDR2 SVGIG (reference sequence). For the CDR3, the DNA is TGTGCCTGGAGGATGCGGCGAGGCGGCTACTACGAGCAGTACTTC. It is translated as CAWRMRRGGYYEQYF.

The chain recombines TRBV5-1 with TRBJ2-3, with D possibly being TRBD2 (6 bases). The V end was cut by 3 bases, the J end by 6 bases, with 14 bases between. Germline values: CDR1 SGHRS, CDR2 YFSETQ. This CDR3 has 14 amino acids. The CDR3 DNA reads TGCGCCAGCAGCTCTACCGGGAGACGGGATACGCAGTATTTT. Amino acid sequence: CASSSTGRRDTQYF.

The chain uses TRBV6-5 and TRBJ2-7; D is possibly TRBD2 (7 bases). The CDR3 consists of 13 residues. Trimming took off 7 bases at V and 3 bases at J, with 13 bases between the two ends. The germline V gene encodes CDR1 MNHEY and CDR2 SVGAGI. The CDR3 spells CASTGAGHYEQYF. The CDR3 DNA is TGTGCCAGCACGGGAGCGGGACACTACGAGCAGTACTTC.

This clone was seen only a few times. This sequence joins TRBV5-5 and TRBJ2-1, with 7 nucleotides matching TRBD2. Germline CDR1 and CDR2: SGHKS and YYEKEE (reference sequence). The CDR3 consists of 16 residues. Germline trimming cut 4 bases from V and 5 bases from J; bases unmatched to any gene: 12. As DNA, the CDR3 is TGTGCCAGCAGCAGACCCCTAGCGGATCCGAACAATGAGCAGTTCTTC. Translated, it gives CASSRPLADPNNEQFF.

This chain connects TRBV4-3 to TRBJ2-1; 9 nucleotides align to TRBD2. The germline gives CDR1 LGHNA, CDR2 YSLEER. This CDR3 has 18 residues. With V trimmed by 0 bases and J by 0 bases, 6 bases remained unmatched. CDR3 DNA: TGCGCCAGCAGCCAAGAGGGCGGGAGGGCCGTCTCCTACAATGAGCAGTTCTTC. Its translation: CASSQEGGRAVSYNEQFF.